This T cell receptor beta chain was sequenced in a study of shared clonotypes between healthy human individuals. Only in-frame clones appear in the TCRdb table, and some are missing; sequencing was by immunoSEQ multiplex PCR. The table shows about 580,000 clones, with roughly 98% occurring only once. Germline CDR1 reads SSHAT; CDR2 reads FNYEAQ (reference sequence). The CDR3 has 15 residues. CD45RO-negative cells were positively selected for CCR7, leaving out terminally differentiated effector memory CD45RA+ cells. For this clone: The junction departs from the called germline gene at one end, perhaps through a read error.

The clonotype comes from a man aged 25 to 45 in good health. This chain joins TRBV7-7 and TRBJ2-7, with D perhaps given as TRBD1 or TRBD2 (5 bases each). The sequenced sample was naive CD8+ T cells sorted from blood. This chain's CDR3 is CASSLGDEGYYEQYF. In DNA form, the CDR3 reads TGTGCTAGCAGCTTAGGGGACGAGGGGTACTACGAGCAGTACTTC.